This T cell receptor beta chain was documented in a study of response to subunit inactivated influenza vaccine. The CDR3 covers 14 residues. Trimming shortened V by 2 bases and J by 1 base, and 12 bases separated the two germline ends. The germline V gene has CDR1 DFQATT and CDR2 SNEGSKA (reference sequence). TCRdb re-analysed the RT-PCR reads in MiXCR, keeping a single row per CDR3 protein. The sample includes over 800,000 distinct CDR3 sequences, around 21% of them seen just once. Turning to this clonotype: The antigen remains unidentified.

Study-level results: There was a suggestion from the authors that each seasonal influenza vaccination recruits few new T cells.

The source material was PBMCs from blood, sampled roughly 5 days after vaccination. This chain connects TRBV20-1 to TRBJ2-7; unclear D gene. The sequence was collected from a man aged 45-65 years who received an inactivated influenza vaccine. CDR3 loop: CSARPPDSSYEQYF. The CDR3 nucleotides read TGCAGTGCTAGACCGCCCGATTCTTCCTACGAGCAGTACTTC.